The 12 T cell receptor beta chains reported below all come from one sample, sequenced in a study of blood T cell repertoires in COVID-19. Method: immunoSEQ multiplex PCR; TCRdb's copy keeps in-frame clones and lacks some. The top ten hold roughly 9.8% of the sample, which has about 29,000 clones, about 89% seen once. Sample: peripheral blood. The receptors here all came from a human donor in a cohort sampled during active COVID-19.

The rearrangement joins TRBV11-2 to TRBJ2-7; 9 bases match TRBD1. This CDR3 is 14 amino acids long. V lost 6 bases, J lost 5 bases, and 8 bases stayed unmatched. Germline values: CDR1 SGHAT, CDR2 FQNNGV. The CDR3 DNA is TGTGCCAGCAGTTTTGACAGGGGGATCCACGAGCAGTACTTC. Translated, it gives CASSFDRGIHEQYF.

The chain joins TRBV18 to TRBJ2-7; 7 nucleotides align to TRBD2. CDR3 size: 14 residues. Trimming at V came to 3 bases and at J to 7 bases, leaving 9 bases not matched to a gene. Germline V CDR1 and CDR2: KGHSH, LQKENI. The CDR3 coding sequence is TGTGCCAGCTCACCGGGAGGGGTGGATGGGGAGCAGTACTTC. This encodes CASSPGGVDGEQYF. Full variable domain (remainder filled in from reference TRBV18 and TRBJ2-7): NAGVMQNPRHLVRRRGQEARLRCSPMKGHSHVYWYRQLPEEGLKFMVYLQKENIIDESGMPKERFSAEFPKEGPSILRIQQVVRGDSAAYFCASSPGGVDGEQYFGPGTRLTVT.

The chain is built from TRBV18 and TRBJ1-4; tentatively, D is TRBD1 (6 bases). CDR3 size: 18 residues. Trimming shortened V by 6 bases and J by 0 bases, and 20 bases separated the two germline ends. The germline CDR1 and CDR2 sequences are KGHSH and LQKENI. The CDR3 DNA follows: TGTGCCAGCTCCCTCACAGTGAGACAGGACGCAACTAATGAAAAACTGTTTTTT. Protein sequence: CASSLTVRQDATNEKLFF.

This clone was found a few times. This chain connects TRBV9 to TRBJ2-2; the match to TRBD2 covers 9 bases. CDR3 length: 16 amino acids. The ends lost 7 bases at V and 5 bases at J; junction bases unmatched: 12. Germline V lookup: CDR1 SGDLS, CDR2 YYNGEE. In DNA form, the CDR3 reads TGTGCCAGCTATAGTCGGGCTAGCGGGGTTACCGGGGAGCTGTTTTTT. Its protein is CASYSRASGVTGELFF.

The chain is built from TRBV28 and TRBJ2-3; 10 nucleotides agree with TRBD2. This CDR3 has 15 residues. From germline, CDR1 is MDHEN and CDR2 SYDVKM. After removal of 7 bases from V and 8 bases from J, the junction contained 12 bases not matched to a gene. The chain's CDR3 is CASNPGLATGGTQYF. CDR3 sequence (DNA): TGTGCCAGCAATCCGGGACTAGCGACCGGGGGTACGCAGTATTTT. Full variable domain (missing parts from reference TRBV28 and TRBJ2-3): DVKVTQSSRYLVKRTGEKVFLECVQDMDHENMFWYRQDPGLGLRLIYFSYDVKMKEKGDIPEGYSVSREKKERFSLILESASTNQTSMYLCASNPGLATGGTQYFGPGTRLTVL.

The chain employs TRBV5-1 and TRBJ1-4; D is perhaps TRBD1 (5 bases). The V end lost 4 bases, the J end lost 0 bases, and 19 bases lay between the germline ends. Germline V gene data show CDR1 as SGHRS and CDR2 as YFSETQ. This CDR3 is 18 amino acids long. This CDR3 reads CASSRYPQGSATNEKLFF. The CDR3 region has the DNA TGCGCCAGCAGCCGCTATCCTCAGGGATCTGCAACTAATGAAAAACTGTTTTTT.

The chain employs TRBV19 and TRBJ2-1, with 8 bases aligning to TRBD2. Germline lookup yields CDR1 LNHDA and CDR2 SQIVND (reference sequence). V shed 2 bases and J 6 bases; nucleotides not matched to a gene: 18. There are 19 residues in the CDR3. In DNA, the CDR3 is TGTGCCAGTAGTATACTGTCCCGGAACCGGGGGGGGGCACGCAATGAGCAGTTCTTC. Protein sequence: CASSILSRNRGGARNEQFF.

The V and J genes are TRBV2 and TRBJ2-2; TRBD2 aligns across 11 bases. J gave up 3 bases and V 6 bases, and 9 bases lay outside the gene matches. Germline assignment: CDR1 SNHLY and CDR2 FYNNEI. CDR3 length: 17 amino acids. DNA for the CDR3: TGTGCCAGCAGCCCCGTTAGCGGGGGGGCCCACACCGGGGAGCTGTTTTTT. It yields the protein CASSPVSGGAHTGELFF.

This chain links TRBV29-1 with TRBJ1-6; possibly TRBD1 for D (6 bases). This CDR3 has 16 residues. Germline CDR1 SQVTM, CDR2 ANQGSEA. The CDR3 is CRDLSRGFSYNSPLHF. CDR3 coding DNA: TGCAGGGACTTGTCGAGGGGGTTCTCCTATAATTCACCCCTCCACTTT.

V gene TRBV5-1 combines with J gene TRBJ2-7; 13 nucleotides align to TRBD2. The CDR3 totals 18 residues. J was trimmed by 0 bases and V by 9 bases; bases with no gene match: 15. Germline CDR1 reads SGHRS; CDR2 reads YFSETQ. The CDR3 nucleotides read TGCGCCACCTCACACCGGACTAGCGGGGGAAACGACTCCTACGAGCAGTACTTC. It encodes CATSHRTSGGNDSYEQYF.

This chain joins TRBV7-3 and TRBJ2-3, with TRBD2 as a possible D gene (6 bases). The CDR3 has 13 amino acids. Germline loops: CDR1 SGHTA, CDR2 FQGTGA. Deletions cut 5 bases from V and 5 bases from J, with 11 bases between. CDR3: CASSPPGVDTQYF. In DNA form, the CDR3 reads TGTGCCAGCAGCCCCCCGGGGGTAGATACGCAGTATTTT.

This chain connects TRBV29-1 to TRBJ1-2; TRBD1 matches at 10 bases. The V gene end was trimmed by 2 bases and the J gene end by 8 bases; junction bases not matched to a gene: 5. Germline-derived CDR1 and CDR2 are SQVTM and ANQGSEA. The CDR3 has 13 amino acids. For the CDR3, the DNA is TGCAGCGTTGAAAAGACAGGGGGCAACGGCTACACCTTC. It is translated as CSVEKTGGNGYTF.